The rows below give T cell receptor beta chains drawn from one sample of a study of ipilimumab plus nivolumab after autologous stem cell transplantation. Assay: immunoSEQ multiplex PCR; the TCRdb copy retains only in-frame clones and omits some. The sample consists of some 45,000 clones, 70% to 90% of them appearing once. This specimen consisted of PBMCs, obtained in a trial of ipilimumab plus nivolumab as post-transplant consolidation. These receptors came from a male donor with multiple myeloma. Each CDR3 is given with its conserved first and last residue. D genes are given only for firm matches. Expanded clones get a size class; other rows say once, few or many, or leave the size out.

TRBV4-2	TRBJ2-7	NA	TRBD2	CASSLGGAGGLIEQYF	TGTGCCAGCAGCTTGGGAGGAGCGGGGGGCCTGATCGAGCAGTACTTC
TRBV5-8	TRBJ2-7	NA	TRBD1	CASSHLDTGVHEQYF	TGTGCCAGCAGCCACTTAGATACAGGGGTCCACGAGCAGTACTTC
TRBV27	TRBJ2-7	NA	TRBD1	CASSGTGVAGNEQYF	TGTGCCAGCAGTGGCACAGGGGTGGCTGGTAACGAGCAGTACTTC
TRBV27	TRBJ2-1	NA	NA	CASSLSAGGTEQFF	TGTGCCAGCAGTTTATCGGCCGGGGGCACTGAGCAGTTCTTC
TRBV27	TRBJ1-6	NA	NA	CASSSPANNSPLHF	TGTGCCAGCAGTTCCCCTGCAAATAATTCACCCCTCCACTTT
TRBV4-2	TRBJ2-2	NA	TRBD2	CASSQGTSGITGELFF	TGTGCCAGCAGCCAAGGGACTAGCGGAATCACCGGGGAGCTGTTTTTT
TRBV19	TRBJ1-4	NA	TRBD1	CASSRTGSRNEKLFF	TGTGCCAGTAGCCGGACAGGGTCTAGGAATGAAAAACTGTTTTTT
TRBV7-9	TRBJ1-6	NA	NA	CASSFTDGNSPLHF	TGTGCCAGCAGCTTCACGGACGGGAATTCACCCCTCCACTTT
TRBV6-6	TRBJ2-7	once	NA	CASSYARVNYEQYF	TGTGCCAGCAGTTATGCAAGGGTGAACTACGAGCAGTACTTC
TRBV5-6	TRBJ1-3	NA	NA	CASSLSLSGNTIYF	TGTGCCAGCAGCTTGTCCCTTAGCGGAAACACCATATATTTT
TRBV5-1	TRBJ2-2	NA	NA	CASSLAQTNTGELFF	TGCGCCAGCAGCTTGGCACAGACGAACACCGGGGAGCTGTTTTTT
TRBV5-1	TRBJ2-7	NA	NA	CASSLGPQQQYF	TGCGCCAGCAGCTTGGGTCCGCAACAGCAGTACTTC
TRBV7-9	TRBJ2-4	NA	NA	CASSPGDARIQYF	TGTGCCAGCAGCCCCGGAGACGCGCGCATTCAGTACTTC
TRBV5-1	TRBJ2-2	NA	TRBD1	CASSLDRDAGELFF	TGCGCCAGCAGCTTAGACAGGGACGCCGGGGAGCTGTTTTTT
TRBV4-3	TRBJ2-6	NA	NA	CASSQAVREAGANVLTF	TGCGCCAGCAGCCAAGCGGTCAGGGAGGCTGGGGCCAACGTCCTGACTTTC
TRBV5-8	TRBJ1-1	once	NA	CASISFRDEAFF	TGTGCCAGCATCTCTTTCCGGGATGAAGCTTTCTTT
TRBV28	TRBJ2-3	NA	NA	CASSLGPLDTQYF	TGTGCCAGCAGTCTGGGTCCCCTGGATACGCAGTATTTT
TRBV11-2	TRBJ2-7	NA	TRBD1	CASSPTGAPYEQYF	TGTGCCAGCAGTCCTACAGGGGCGCCATACGAGCAGTACTTC
TRBV2	TRBJ2-7	NA	NA	CASRVSTLGEQYF	TGTGCCAGTCGTGTCAGTACCTTGGGTGAGCAGTACTTC
TRBV2	TRBJ2-1	NA	NA	CASSSGGHNEQFF	TGTGCCAGCTCCAGCGGAGGCCACAATGAGCAGTTCTTC
TRBV5-1	TRBJ2-5	NA	TRBD2	CASSLERGAQETQYF	TGCGCCAGCAGCTTGGAGCGGGGGGCACAAGAGACCCAGTACTTC
TRBV11-3	TRBJ2-3	NA	NA	CASSPISATDTQYF	TGTGCCAGCAGCCCCATCTCAGCGACAGATACGCAGTATTTT
TRBV5-1	TRBJ1-2	NA	NA	CASSLLSGEANYGYTF	TGCGCCAGCAGCTTGTTAAGCGGGGAAGCTAACTATGGCTACACCTTC